These 23 T cell receptor beta chains were all obtained from the same sample, sequenced in a study of identical twins. TCRdb used MiXCR to reprocess the 5' RACE reads, holding one entry per CDR3 protein. The sample includes about 920,000 distinct CDR3 sequences, around an eighth of them seen just once. These data also formed part of another study, on yellow fever vaccine responses in identical twins.

Input material: PBMCs. These receptors all stem from a young woman in good health.

This clonotype was observed at least ten times. The chain uses TRBV29-1 and TRBJ2-3; 7 bases match TRBD1. V trimming: 5 bases; J trimming: 9 bases; junction bases outside the gene matches: 23. The CDR3 runs 17 residues. Germline V lookup: CDR1 SQVTM, CDR2 ANQGSEA. CDR3 loop: CSVTRQGEGDDRVTQYF. In nucleotides, the CDR3 is TGCAGCGTTACTAGACAGGGTGAAGGGGACGATAGGGTCACGCAGTATTTT.

The rearrangement links TRBV7-9 to TRBJ2-5; the match to TRBD1 covers 7 bases. This CDR3 region has 15 residues. Germline CDR1 SEHNR, CDR2 FQNEAQ (reference sequence). The V and J ends lost 5 bases and 5 bases, in that order; junction bases with no gene match: 11. CDR3: CASSPGTGERETQYF. DNA for the CDR3: TGTGCCAGCAGCCCGGGCACAGGGGAGAGGGAGACCCAGTACTTC.

This clonotype was recorded a few times. The V gene is TRBV12-3 or TRBV12-4, the J gene TRBJ1-6; no clear D. This CDR3 has 14 amino acids. V gave up 3 bases and J gave up 7 bases, with 10 bases separating them. CDR3 amino acids: CASSFTDVNSPLHF. DNA for the CDR3: TGTGCCAGCAGTTTTACGGACGTCAATTCACCCCTCCACTTT.

The chain couples TRBV5-1 to TRBJ2-2, with unresolved D. Trimming left V 9 bases short and J 3 bases short, with 15 bases between. CDR1 is SGHRS, CDR2 YFSETQ, per germline. This CDR3 is 14 amino acids long. The CDR3 here is CATLGPGDTGELFF. The CDR3 region has the DNA TGCGCCACCCTAGGACCCGGCGACACCGGGGAGCTGTTTTTT. Looking up the rest from reference TRBV5-1 and TRBJ2-2 gives the full variable domain: KAGVTQTPRYLIKTRGQQVTLSCSPISGHRSVSWYQQTPGQGLQFLFEYFSETQRNKGNFPGRFSGRQFSNSRSEMNVSTLELGDSALYLCATLGPGDTGELFFGEGSRLTVL.

This clonotype was seen a few times. This chain links TRBV2 with TRBJ2-3, with unresolved D. Germline V CDR1 and CDR2: SNHLY, FYNNEI. Trimming took 2 bases from V and 5 from J, leaving 5 bases between them. The CDR3 spans 12 residues. The CDR3, as DNA: TGTGCCAGCAGTGAATCTCTAGATACGCAGTATTTT. Its protein product is CASSESLDTQYF.

The chain is built from TRBV5-1 and TRBJ2-1; the match to TRBD2 covers 7 bases. V dropped 3 bases and J dropped 6; count of bases not matched to a gene: 3. Germline CDR1 SGHRS, CDR2 YFSETQ. The CDR3 is 13 residues long. CDR3 loop: CASSWGGGNEQFF. The CDR3 DNA is TGCGCCAGCAGCTGGGGGGGTGGCAATGAGCAGTTCTTC.

The chain has TRBV3-1 and TRBJ1-5; D is ambiguous. This CDR3 spans 15 amino acids. Trimming left V 3 bases short and J 3 bases short, with 12 bases between. Germline CDR1 LGHDT, CDR2 YNNKEL (reference sequence). The DNA for the CDR3 is TGTGCCAGCAGCCAGACGGCCCAGACCAATCAGCCCCAGCATTTT. This codes for CASSQTAQTNQPQHF. Looking up the rest from reference TRBV3-1 and TRBJ1-5 gives the full variable domain: DTAVSQTPKYLVTQMGNDKSIKCEQNLGHDTMYWYKQDSKKFLKIMFSYNNKELIINETVPNRFSPKSPDKAHLNLHINSLELGDSAVYFCASSQTAQTNQPQHFGDGTRLSIL.

The gene calls are TRBV5-1 and TRBJ2-3; no definite D call. V was pared by 0 bases and J by 4 bases, with 12 bases between. This CDR3 is built from 15 residues. CDR1 and CDR2 from the germline V gene are SGHRS and YFSETQ. The CDR3 DNA follows: TGCGCCAGCAGCTTGGAGGGAAAAATGGCAGATACGCAGTATTTT. Amino acids: CASSLEGKMADTQYF.

This clonotype was counted a few times. This sequence joins TRBV20-1 and TRBJ1-2, with a weak D call TRBD1 (6 bases). CDR3 length equals 14 residues. Looked up from germline, CDR1 is DFQATT and CDR2 is SNEGSKA (reference sequence). The V and J ends lost 3 bases and 4 bases respectively, with 15 bases between them. The CDR3 DNA reads as TGCAGTGCTAGGGTGACAGGTTACGGCTATGGCTACACCTTC. It codes for CSARVTGYGYGYTF.

This clonotype was counted at least ten times. V and J are TRBV5-1 and TRBJ2-1, with 12 nucleotides matching TRBD2. Germline V gene data show CDR1 as SGHRS and CDR2 as YFSETQ. CDR3 length: 17 amino acids. After removal of 4 bases from V and 9 bases from J, the junction contained 14 bases not matched to a gene. CDR3 in amino acids: CASSLPSGGANYREQFF. The CDR3 DNA reads as TGCGCCAGCAGCCTACCTAGCGGGGGGGCTAATTATCGTGAGCAGTTCTTC.

This clonotype was seen only a few times. This chain connects TRBV20-1 to TRBJ2-1; 7 bases agree with TRBD2. The CDR3 runs to 17 residues. CDR1 is DFQATT and CDR2 is SNEGSKA in the germline V gene (reference sequence). Trimming took 2 bases from V and 1 from J; bases not matched to a gene: 11. In DNA, the CDR3 is TGCAGTGCTAGACCTCCCGGCGGGAGTGTATCCTACAATGAGCAGTTCTTC. It specifies CSARPPGGSVSYNEQFF.

This clonotype was detected many times. This sequence joins TRBV7-2 and TRBJ2-3; 13 bases are a match to TRBD2. J lost 2 bases, V lost 6 bases, and 5 bases had no gene match. CDR3 length: 16 residues. From germline, CDR1 is SGHTA and CDR2 FQGNSA. The CDR3 sequence: CASSWTSGSVTDTQYF. CDR3 in DNA: TGTGCCAGCAGTTGGACTAGCGGGAGTGTCACAGATACGCAGTATTTT.

The chain combines TRBV5-1 with TRBJ2-1, with TRBD2 matching over 8 bases. J was trimmed by 0 bases and V by 4 bases; bases with no gene match: 9. The CDR3 has 17 amino acids. Germline values: CDR1 SGHRS, CDR2 YFSETQ. This CDR3 is CASSHPSGRGSYNEQFF. The DNA of the CDR3 is TGCGCCAGCAGCCACCCATCCGGGAGGGGCTCCTACAATGAGCAGTTCTTC.

A few counts support this clonotype. A junction boundary mismatches the germline segment, possibly from a read error. The chain carries TRBV28 and TRBJ1-2; TRBD1 matches 8 bases. Germline V gene data show CDR1 as MDHEN and CDR2 as SYDVKM. CDR3 size: 17 residues. CDR3 sequence reads: CASSVAGTGITNYGYPF. DNA for the CDR3: TGTGCCAGCAGTGTCGCCGGGACAGGCATTACTAACTATGGCTACCCCTTC.

J is TRBJ2-5 and V is TRBV2; D possibly corresponds to TRBD2 (6 bases). The ends were cut back, 7 bases at V and 4 bases at J, with 13 bases in the middle. Germline V CDR1 and CDR2: SNHLY, FYNNEI. The CDR3 sequence is 13 residues long. Written as DNA, the CDR3 is TGTGCCAGCACCCGGGACTGGGGAGAGACCCAGTACTTC. It translates to CASTRDWGETQYF.

There are many counts of this clonotype. V is TRBV29-1 and J is TRBJ2-7; D not resolved. The CDR3 length is 11 residues. Germline values: CDR1 SQVTM, CDR2 ANQGSEA. The V gene lost 1 base and the J gene lost 4 bases, with 5 bases spanning the gap. In DNA form, the CDR3 reads TGCAGCGTTGAAGCTCGTTACGAGCAGTACTTC. This sequence encodes CSVEARYEQYF.

Only a few counts were recorded for this clonotype. This chain uses TRBV4-1 with TRBJ1-2, with unresolved D. The germline V gene has CDR1 MGHRA and CDR2 YSYEKL. The CDR3 is made up of 13 amino acids. Trimming cost V 4 bases and J 10 bases, with 16 bases left between them. This chain's CDR3 is CASSPPNSGDYTF. CDR3 in DNA: TGCGCCAGCAGCCCGCCGAACTCGGGCGACTACACCTTC.

This clonotype was observed a handful of times. The chain employs TRBV5-1 and TRBJ2-3; 9 nucleotides align to TRBD1. Trimming removed 2 bases from V and 3 bases from J; junction bases left unmatched: 7. Germline V lookup: CDR1 SGHRS, CDR2 YFSETQ. The length of the CDR3 is 16 residues. The CDR3 is CASSLFPGQGTDTQYF. The CDR3 nucleotides are TGCGCCAGCAGCTTATTTCCGGGACAGGGAACAGATACGCAGTATTTT. Based on the CDR3 plus reference TRBV5-1 and TRBJ2-3, the full variable domain is KAGVTQTPRYLIKTRGQQVTLSCSPISGHRSVSWYQQTPGQGLQFLFEYFSETQRNKGNFPGRFSGRQFSNSRSEMNVSTLELGDSALYLCASSLFPGQGTDTQYFGPGTRLTVL.

This chain uses TRBV19 with TRBJ2-2; D call uncertain. CDR3 length: 15 residues. With 3 bases removed from V and 6 bases from J, the gap between germline ends came to 14 bases. Germline V gives CDR1 LNHDA, CDR2 SQIVND (reference sequence). The CDR3 is CASSMSALHPGELFF. In DNA, the CDR3 is TGTGCCAGTAGTATGTCGGCCTTACACCCCGGGGAGCTGTTTTTT.

This clonotype showed up just a few times. The rearrangement uses TRBV20-1 and TRBJ1-4, with 7 nucleotides matching TRBD1. The V and J ends lost 1 base and 7 bases, in that order; junction bases with no gene match: 6. The V gene's germline CDR1 is DFQATT and CDR2 SNEGSKA (reference sequence). There are 14 residues in the CDR3. The CDR3, as DNA: TGCAGTGCTAGAGCCGGGACAGCGGGTGAAAAACTGTTTTTT. Protein sequence: CSARAGTAGEKLFF.

This clonotype came up a few times. The chain combines TRBV15 with TRBJ2-7; D not resolved. In germline, CDR1 is LNHNV, CDR2 YYDKDF (reference sequence). The CDR3 is 15 residues long. Trimming took off 2 bases at V and 3 bases at J, with 14 bases between the two ends. Written as DNA, the CDR3 is TGTGCCACCAGCAGACTAGTCGATGGGAACTACGAGCAGTACTTC. It encodes CATSRLVDGNYEQYF.

This clonotype was observed once. The V and J genes are TRBV5-4 and TRBJ1-2, with D hard to call. CDR1 and CDR2 (germline): SGHNT, YYREEE (reference sequence). V was clipped by 0 bases and J by 0 bases, with 9 bases between them. The CDR3 runs to 15 residues. The CDR3, as DNA: TGTGCCAGCAGCTTGGTTGCCAATTCTAACTATGGCTACACCTTC. Protein: CASSLVANSNYGYTF.

In its sample, this clonotype was seen a few times. The chain has TRBV12-3 or TRBV12-4 and TRBJ2-1; no reliable D call. Between the trimmed V and J ends, which lost 8 bases and 8 bases, there was a span of 25 bases. The CDR3 totals 16 residues. The CDR3 nucleotides read TGTGCCAGCGGGCTCGATCCTGTCTCTCGGAGAGATGAGCAGTTCTTC. Amino acid sequence: CASGLDPVSRRDEQFF.